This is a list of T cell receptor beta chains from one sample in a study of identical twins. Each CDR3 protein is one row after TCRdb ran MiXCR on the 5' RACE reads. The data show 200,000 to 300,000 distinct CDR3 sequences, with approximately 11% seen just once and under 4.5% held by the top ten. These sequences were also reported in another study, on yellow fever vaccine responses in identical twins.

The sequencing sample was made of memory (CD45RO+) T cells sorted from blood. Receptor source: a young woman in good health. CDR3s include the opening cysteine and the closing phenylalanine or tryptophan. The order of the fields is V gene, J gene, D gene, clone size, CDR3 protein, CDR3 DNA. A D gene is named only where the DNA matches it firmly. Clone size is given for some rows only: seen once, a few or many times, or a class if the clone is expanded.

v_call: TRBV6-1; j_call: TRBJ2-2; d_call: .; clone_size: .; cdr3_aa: CASSVLRATGELFF; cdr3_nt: TGTGCCAGCAGTGTCCTCAGGGCGACCGGGGAGCTGTTTTTT
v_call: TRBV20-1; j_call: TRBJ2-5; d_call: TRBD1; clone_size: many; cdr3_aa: CSANVLTGNSPETQYF; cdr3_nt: TGCAGTGCTAACGTTTTGACAGGGAACAGTCCGGAGACCCAGTACTTC
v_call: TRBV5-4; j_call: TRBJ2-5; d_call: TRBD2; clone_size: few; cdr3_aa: CASSPGTSGREETQYF; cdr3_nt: TGTGCCAGCAGCCCTGGGACTAGCGGGAGAGAAGAGACCCAGTACTTC
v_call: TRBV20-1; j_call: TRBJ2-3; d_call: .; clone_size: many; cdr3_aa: CSARKTPDTQYF; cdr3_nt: TGCAGTGCTAGAAAGACACCAGATACGCAGTATTTT
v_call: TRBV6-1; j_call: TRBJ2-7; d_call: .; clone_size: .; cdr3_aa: CASRTGRNYEQYF; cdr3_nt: TGTGCCAGCAGAACCGGACGCAACTACGAGCAGTACTTC
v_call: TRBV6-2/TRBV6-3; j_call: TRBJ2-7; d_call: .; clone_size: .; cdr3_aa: CASSYFPGYSSSYEQYF; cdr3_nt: TGTGCCAGCAGTTACTTCCCGGGATACAGTTCCTCCTACGAGCAGTACTTC
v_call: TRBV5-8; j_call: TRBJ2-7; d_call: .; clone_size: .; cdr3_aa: CASSLEGRDNEQYF; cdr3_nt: TGTGCCAGCAGCTTGGAGGGCAGGGACAACGAGCAGTACTTC
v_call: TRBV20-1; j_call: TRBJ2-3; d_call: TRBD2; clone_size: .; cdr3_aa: CSAHIPTSGRADTQYF; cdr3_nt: TGCAGTGCTCATATCCCAACTAGCGGGAGAGCAGATACGCAGTATTTT
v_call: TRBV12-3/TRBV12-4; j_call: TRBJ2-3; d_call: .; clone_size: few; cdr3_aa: CASSTTRGTDTQYF; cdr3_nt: TGTGCCAGCAGTACCACTCGGGGCACAGATACGCAGTATTTT
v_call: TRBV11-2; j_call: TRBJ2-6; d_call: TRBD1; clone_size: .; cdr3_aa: CASSLDSHRGAGANVLTF; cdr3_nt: TGTGCCAGCAGCTTAGACTCTCACAGGGGGGCTGGGGCCAACGTCCTGACTTTC
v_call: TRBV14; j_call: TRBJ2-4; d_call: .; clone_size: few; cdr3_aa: CASSLDWGVGQYF; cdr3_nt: TGTGCCAGCAGCTTGGACTGGGGGGTCGGACAGTACTTC
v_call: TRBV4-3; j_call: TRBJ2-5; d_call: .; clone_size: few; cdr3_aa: CASSQDTLQTQYF; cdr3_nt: TGCGCCAGCAGCCAAGACACTCTACAGACCCAGTACTTC
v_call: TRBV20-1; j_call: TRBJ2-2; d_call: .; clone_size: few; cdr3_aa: CSAKRVYTGELFF; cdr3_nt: TGCAGTGCCAAAAGGGTCTACACCGGGGAGCTGTTTTTT
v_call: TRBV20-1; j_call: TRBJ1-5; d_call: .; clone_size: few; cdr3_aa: CSARWQEYQPQHF; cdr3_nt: TGCAGTGCTAGATGGCAGGAATATCAGCCCCAGCATTTT
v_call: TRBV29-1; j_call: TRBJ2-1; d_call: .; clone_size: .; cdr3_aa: CSVRDTEQFF; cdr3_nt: TGCAGCGTGCGGGACACAGAGCAGTTCTTC
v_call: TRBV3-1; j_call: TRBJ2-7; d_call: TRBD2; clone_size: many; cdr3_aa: CASSQEWEGRDEQYF; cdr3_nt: TGTGCCAGCAGCCAAGAGTGGGAGGGCCGCGACGAGCAGTACTTC
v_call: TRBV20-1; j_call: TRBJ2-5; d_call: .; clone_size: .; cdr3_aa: CSARDRLGGKAETQYF; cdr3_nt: TGCAGTGCTAGAGATCGCTTAGGGGGGAAAGCGGAGACCCAGTACTTC
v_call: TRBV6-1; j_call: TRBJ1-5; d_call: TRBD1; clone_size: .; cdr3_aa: CASSSTGGQPQHF; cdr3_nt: TGTGCCAGCAGTTCGACAGGGGGTCAGCCCCAGCATTTT
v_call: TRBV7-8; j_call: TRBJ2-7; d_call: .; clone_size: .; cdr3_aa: CASSEISGTDSYEQYF; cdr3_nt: TGTGCCAGCAGCGAAATTAGCGGGACAGACTCCTACGAGCAGTACTTC
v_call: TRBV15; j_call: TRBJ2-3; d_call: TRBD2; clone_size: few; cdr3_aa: CATSRGNGGVTDTQYF; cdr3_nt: TGTGCCACCAGCAGAGGAAACGGGGGGGTAACAGATACGCAGTATTTT
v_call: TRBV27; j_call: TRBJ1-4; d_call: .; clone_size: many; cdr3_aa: CASATDPRDYGEKLFF; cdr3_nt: TGTGCCAGCGCCACAGACCCCCGGGACTATGGGGAAAAACTGTTTTTT